This T cell receptor (beta chain) originates from a study of T cells in Graves' hyperthyroidism and ophthalmopathy. This clonotype was observed a handful of times. Amplified TCR beta CDR3 regions came from RNA transcripts. The TCR CDR3 first-round RT-PCR relied on the HTBI primer set. TCRdb re-called the multiplex PCR reads through MiXCR, storing one row per CDR3 protein. This table holds around 690,000 distinct CDR3 sequences, 17% found once. CDR1 is ENHRY, CDR2 SYGVKD, per germline. The J segment lost 5 bases and the V segment lost 2 bases, leaving 5 bases of the junction unmatched. The CDR3 sequence is 15 residues long.

This clonotype originated in a man aged 45-65 years with Graves' hyperthyroidism. Sequenced material: blood. The chain carries TRBV10-3 and TRBJ2-2; 7 positions agree with TRBD2. CDR3 sequence reads: CAISEGGRGTGELFF. CDR3 nucleotide sequence: TGTGCCATCAGTGAGGGCGGGAGAGGGACCGGGGAGCTGTTTTTT.